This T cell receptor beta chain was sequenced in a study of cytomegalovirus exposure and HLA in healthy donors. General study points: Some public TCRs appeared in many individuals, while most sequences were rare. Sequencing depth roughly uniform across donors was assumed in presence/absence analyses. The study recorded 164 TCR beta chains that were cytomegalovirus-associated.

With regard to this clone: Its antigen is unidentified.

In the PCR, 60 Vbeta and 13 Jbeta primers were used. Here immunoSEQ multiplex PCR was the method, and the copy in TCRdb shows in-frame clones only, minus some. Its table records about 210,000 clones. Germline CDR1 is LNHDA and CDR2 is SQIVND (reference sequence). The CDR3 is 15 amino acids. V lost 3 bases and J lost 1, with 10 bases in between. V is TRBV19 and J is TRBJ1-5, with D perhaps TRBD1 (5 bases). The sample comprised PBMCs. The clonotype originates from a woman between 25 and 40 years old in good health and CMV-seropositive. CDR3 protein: CASSIGGASNQPQHF. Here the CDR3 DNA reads TGTGCCAGTAGTATTGGCGGGGCAAGCAATCAGCCCCAGCATTTT.